The 30 T cell receptor beta chains below all came from one sample that was sequenced in a study of CD8 T cells in ankylosing spondylitis. TCRdb reanalysed the 5' RACE reads using MiXCR and keeps one entry per CDR3 protein. Here the sample spans around 300,000 distinct CDR3 sequences, around 20% being singletons. Sequences were obtained from blood, either unsorted or a sorted T cell fraction (not recorded which). Receptors were obtained from a female donor with ankylosing spondylitis or in good health (not recorded which).

This clonotype was seen at least ten times. The chain employs TRBV10-3 and TRBJ2-2; no clear D gene. Germline CDR1 and CDR2: ENHRY and SYGVKD. This CDR3 has 13 residues. V was cut by 6 bases and J by 8 bases, with 13 bases left in between. The CDR3 protein is CAISPTGRGELFF. The CDR3 bases are TGTGCCATCAGCCCGACTGGGCGGGGGGAGCTGTTTTTT.

This clonotype was observed a handful of times. The chain recombines TRBV9 with TRBJ2-7, with D possibly being TRBD2 (6 bases). CDR3 length: 13 residues. Trimming removed 3 bases at V and 4 bases at J, with 11 bases between. Germline V CDR1 and CDR2: SGDLS, YYNGEE. CDR3 residues: CASSEAGRYEQYF. Written as DNA, the CDR3 is TGTGCCAGCAGCGAGGCGGGGAGATACGAGCAGTACTTC.

The rearrangement uses TRBV20-1 and TRBJ1-5, with 10 bases aligning to TRBD1. CDR3 length: 14 amino acids. V was clipped by 2 bases and J by 5 bases; unmatched bases: 3. CDR1 is DFQATT, CDR2 SNEGSKA, per germline (reference sequence). DNA for the CDR3: TGCAGTGCTAGATTTGACAGGGGGCATCAGCCCCAGCATTTT. Protein: CSARFDRGHQPQHF.

In this sample, this clonotype turned up a few times. The chain uses TRBV5-1 and TRBJ2-2, with D unclear. Germline V gives CDR1 SGHRS, CDR2 YFSETQ. CDR3 length equals 14 residues. V lost 0 bases and J 7 bases, leaving 10 bases between the germline ends. This chain's CDR3 is CASSLALRDGELFF. In DNA, the CDR3 is TGCGCCAGCAGCTTGGCCCTGCGAGACGGGGAGCTGTTTTTT.

The chain joins TRBV10-3 to TRBJ2-7, with a weak D call TRBD2 (7 bases). The germline V and J ends were trimmed by 8 bases and 5 bases, with 16 bases remaining between them. This CDR3 region has 13 residues. The germline gives CDR1 ENHRY, CDR2 SYGVKD. The CDR3 DNA is TGTGCCATCGGGGGGCCTGCGGGAGACGAGCAGTACTTC. This gives the protein CAIGGPAGDEQYF.

This clonotype has just a few counts. The CDR3 DNA follows: TGTGCCAGCAGCGTAACTAGCGGGAGGGGGGGTGAGCAGTTCTTC. Translated, it gives CASSVTSGRGGEQFF. V usage is TRBV9 and J usage is TRBJ2-1; TRBD2 aligns across 13 bases. Trimming cost V 1 base and J 9 bases; bases outside gene matches: 4. From germline, CDR1 is SGDLS and CDR2 YYNGEE. The CDR3 has 15 residues.

The DNA for the CDR3 is TGTGCCAGCGTCTTAGACAGGGCGACTGAAGCTTTCTTT. It specifies CASVLDRATEAFF. This sequence joins TRBV7-2 and TRBJ1-1; the match to TRBD1 covers 7 bases. Germline CDR1 and CDR2: SGHTA and FQGNSA. The CDR3 totals 13 residues. J gave up 5 bases and V 8 bases, and 8 bases lay outside the gene matches.

The rearrangement joins TRBV15 to TRBJ1-2, with 9 positions matching TRBD1. Germline V CDR1 and CDR2: LNHNV, YYDKDF (reference sequence). This CDR3 comprises 15 residues. Losses at the gene ends were 5 bases for V and 7 bases for J; bases not matched to a gene: 11. The CDR3 protein is CATSGGWGQGSGYTF. The CDR3 nucleotides read TGTGCCACCAGCGGGGGATGGGGACAGGGATCTGGCTACACCTTC.

This clonotype was counted a few times. The chain couples TRBV12-3 or TRBV12-4 to TRBJ1-1; no clear D. Trimming took off 2 bases at V and 6 bases at J, with 19 bases between the two ends. This CDR3 comprises 16 residues. As DNA, the CDR3 is TGTGCCAGCAGTTTAATGAGCGGGCGGCCTTGGGCTGAAGCTTTCTTT. This gives the protein CASSLMSGRPWAEAFF.

The chain carries TRBV9 and TRBJ2-7; no definite D call. Germline CDR1 reads SGDLS; CDR2 reads YYNGEE. The CDR3 consists of 12 residues. V was pared by 0 bases and J by 6 bases, with 7 bases between. The CDR3 nucleotides read TGTGCCAGCAGCGTAGATGTGGGCGAGCAGTACTTC. This codes for CASSVDVGEQYF.

The V and J genes are TRBV9 and TRBJ2-2; D possibly corresponds to TRBD2 (5 bases). V was clipped by 2 bases and J by 4 bases, with 18 bases between them. The CDR3 has 17 residues. Germline V gene sequence: CDR1 SGDLS, CDR2 YYNGEE. CDR3 DNA sequence: TGTGCCAGCAGCGTCCTATACTCGGGGAAAATCACCGGGGAGCTGTTTTTT. The encoded protein is CASSVLYSGKITGELFF.

The chain carries TRBV24-1 and TRBJ2-7, with 14 positions matching TRBD2. V shed 8 bases, J shed 1 base, and the junction held 6 bases outside the gene matches. The CDR3 is made up of 16 amino acids. Germline V CDR1 and CDR2: KGHDR, SFDVKD. The CDR3 reads CATIGTSGSNSYEQYF. The CDR3, as DNA: TGTGCCACCATCGGGACTAGCGGGAGTAATTCCTACGAGCAGTACTTC.

This clonotype was observed a few times. The J gene is TRBJ1-1, the V gene TRBV12-3 or TRBV12-4, with 8 bases matching TRBD1. J lost 3 bases, V lost 9 bases, and 9 bases had no gene match. This CDR3 spans 14 amino acids. CDR3: CASRRDRSYTEAFF. The CDR3 nucleotides read TGTGCCAGTCGACGGGACAGGAGTTACACTGAAGCTTTCTTT.

The chain links TRBV7-9 to TRBJ2-7; 11 positions match TRBD1. V was pared by 6 bases and J by 7 bases, with 11 bases of the junction left unmatched. Germline-derived CDR1 and CDR2 are SEHNR and FQNEAQ (reference sequence). This CDR3 contains 15 residues. CDR3 bases: TGTGCCAGCAGGTCGGACAGGGGGCGGTCCTGGGAGCAGTACTTC. Protein sequence: CASRSDRGRSWEQYF.

The chain links TRBV18 to TRBJ1-5, with no clear D. V was pared by 1 base and J by 5 bases, with 6 bases between. Germline V gene data show CDR1 as KGHSH and CDR2 as LQKENI. The CDR3 is 13 residues long. Written as DNA, the CDR3 is TGTGCCAGCTCACCACAAGTGGATCAGCCCCAGCATTTT. Translation gives CASSPQVDQPQHF.

This clonotype was seen ten or more times. The chain joins TRBV10-3 to TRBJ2-7; 8 bases map to TRBD2. Germline V gives CDR1 ENHRY, CDR2 SYGVKD. This CDR3 has 14 residues. V gave up 6 bases and J gave up 3 bases; unmatched junction bases: 7. Here the CDR3 DNA reads TGTGCCATCAGGGCACTAGCGGCAGACTACGAGCAGTACTTC. Its protein is CAIRALAADYEQYF.

The chain is built from TRBV12-3 or TRBV12-4 and TRBJ2-1; no definite D call. Trimming removed 3 bases at V and 4 bases at J, with 7 bases between. CDR3 length equals 13 residues. CDR3 bases: TGTGCCAGCAGTTTTACAGAGTACAATGAGCAGTTCTTC. Encoded protein: CASSFTEYNEQFF.

This clonotype has ten or more counts. A read error may produce the germline difference seen at one junction end. V and J are TRBV7-9 and TRBJ2-3; no clear D. Germline assignment: CDR1 SEHNR and CDR2 FQNEAQ (reference sequence). CDR3 length: 15 amino acids. The DNA for the CDR3 is TGTGCCAGCAGCTTCACCTGGGATAGCAGAGATACGCAGTATTTT. Amino acid sequence: CASSFTWDSRDTQYF.

The sample holds many counts of this clonotype. Here the CDR3 reads CASSQDLIIGLAYHEQYF. CDR3 nucleotides: TGCGCCAGCAGCCAAGATCTAATCATCGGACTAGCGTATCACGAGCAGTACTTC. The chain is built from TRBV4-3 and TRBJ2-7; 9 bases agree with TRBD2. This CDR3 is 18 amino acids long. The trim removed 0 bases at V and 5 bases at J, leaving 14 bases unmatched. CDR1 and CDR2 from the germline V gene are LGHNA and YSLEER.

This clonotype showed up many times. The genes are TRBV29-1 and TRBJ1-2; the D is unclear. CDR3 length: 11 amino acids. Per the germline V gene, CDR1 is SQVTM and CDR2 is ANQGSEA. Trimming removed 3 bases at V and 7 bases at J, with 9 bases between. CDR3 region: CSVDSRGGYTF. CDR3 DNA sequence: TGCAGCGTTGATTCCCGGGGTGGCTACACCTTC.

This clonotype was seen a few times. CDR3 in DNA: TGCAGTGCTCGACAGGGGGTTTCCTACAATGAGCAGTTCTTC. This sequence encodes CSARQGVSYNEQFF. The chain carries TRBV20-1 and TRBJ2-1, with TRBD1 identical over 9 bases. The CDR3 contains 14 residues. The J segment lost 1 base and the V segment lost 5 bases, leaving 3 bases of the junction unmatched. Germline CDR1 is DFQATT and CDR2 is SNEGSKA (reference sequence).

The chain links TRBV5-1 to TRBJ1-4; D unresolved. Germline V gene sequence: CDR1 SGHRS, CDR2 YFSETQ. The V end was cut by 3 bases, the J end by 0 bases, with 9 bases between. CDR3 size: 15 residues. The CDR3 DNA sequence: TGCGCCAGCAGCTCAGCAGCAGCAACTAATGAAAAACTGTTTTTT. Its translation is CASSSAAATNEKLFF.

This chain links TRBV3-1 with TRBJ2-3, with D uncertain. Germline CDR1 and CDR2: LGHDT and YNNKEL (reference sequence). There are 14 residues in the CDR3. Trimming took off 2 bases at V and 0 bases at J, with 6 bases between the two ends. The CDR3 reads CASSQPGSTDTQYF. The CDR3 region has the DNA TGTGCCAGCAGCCAACCTGGCAGCACAGATACGCAGTATTTT.

This sequence joins TRBV7-8 and TRBJ1-1; possibly TRBD1 for D (6 bases). The CDR3 is 13 amino acids. V lost 0 bases and J lost 11, with 13 bases in between. Germline V gene data show CDR1 as SGHVS and CDR2 as FQNEAQ. This CDR3 reads CASSLAITGLAFF. The DNA of the CDR3 is TGTGCCAGCAGCTTAGCGATTACAGGGTTGGCTTTCTTT.

This clonotype was seen repeatedly, ten times or more. This chain links TRBV20-1 with TRBJ2-7; TRBD2 matches 9 bases. The length of the CDR3 is 14 residues. Germline lookup yields CDR1 DFQATT and CDR2 SNEGSKA (reference sequence). V gave up 3 bases and J gave up 2 bases; unmatched junction bases: 5. The CDR3 spells CSASGTSPAYEQYF. CDR3 nucleotide sequence: TGCAGTGCTAGCGGGACTAGCCCTGCCTACGAGCAGTACTTC.

This clonotype came up a few times. V and J are TRBV12-3 or TRBV12-4 and TRBJ2-1; unclear D gene. The CDR3 contains 16 residues. V lost 3 bases to trimming and J lost 0 bases, with 12 bases between them. The CDR3 DNA follows: TGTGCCAGCAGTTTTACTACGAGAAGCTCCTACAATGAGCAGTTCTTC. The encoded protein is CASSFTTRSSYNEQFF.

This clonotype was counted ten times or more. J is TRBJ2-1 and V is TRBV29-1; 8 bases are shared with TRBD1. The CDR3 is made up of 15 amino acids. Germline values: CDR1 SQVTM, CDR2 ANQGSEA. V lost 3 bases, J lost 6 bases, and 10 bases stayed unmatched. The CDR3 protein is CSVDSPGGKGNEQFF. DNA of the CDR3: TGCAGCGTTGACTCCCCAGGGGGCAAGGGCAATGAGCAGTTCTTC.

This sequence joins TRBV4-3 and TRBJ2-7, with 13 positions matching TRBD2. CDR1 and CDR2 (germline): LGHNA, YSLEER. The J segment lost 5 bases and the V segment lost 2 bases, leaving 15 bases of the junction unmatched. The CDR3 runs 19 residues. In DNA form, the CDR3 reads TGCGCCAGCAGCCAACAAAGGACTAGCGGGAGAACTACTGGGGACGAGCAGTACTTC. This encodes CASSQQRTSGRTTGDEQYF.

CDR3 sequence: CASSLLIEGPRGKNIQYF. CDR3 nucleotides: TGTGCCAGCAGCTTGCTTATTGAGGGACCTCGCGGCAAAAACATTCAGTACTTC. This chain uses TRBV5-6 with TRBJ2-4; TRBD1 or TRBD2 may be the D gene (5 bases each). Germline CDR1 reads SGHDT; CDR2 reads YYEEEE. Trimming stripped 1 base from V and 3 bases from J, with 20 bases between. The length of the CDR3 is 18 residues.

Many counts were recorded for this clonotype. The chain links TRBV3-1 to TRBJ2-1, with 9 bases aligning to TRBD2. Germline-derived CDR1 and CDR2 are LGHDT and YNNKEL (reference sequence). The CDR3 is made up of 15 amino acids. Trimming took 1 base from V and 8 from J; bases not matched to a gene: 6. CDR3 coding DNA: TGTGCCAGCAGCCAAGGGGGCGGGAGGGCCGATGAGCAGTTCTTC. Protein sequence: CASSQGGGRADEQFF.